This TCR beta chain was retrieved from a study of tumor T cells in aggressive B-cell lymphoma. Repertoires were generated with immunoSEQ multiplex PCR, while TCRdb's copy carries only in-frame clones and drops some. The data contain 3,000 to 4,000 clones, about 94% of them singletons. This clone showed up just once. Specimen: tumor tissue. The source of this sequence is an adult with diffuse large B cell lymphoma.

CDR3 bases: TGTGCCAGCAGGCCCAGGGTGGGCAACTATGGCTACACCTTC. This sequence encodes CASRPRVGNYGYTF. This chain links TRBV7-2 with TRBJ1-2; the D gene is possibly TRBD1 (5 bases). Trimming left V 6 bases short and J 2 bases short, with 13 bases between. In germline, CDR1 is SGHTA, CDR2 FQGNSA. This CDR3 has 14 amino acids.